This T cell receptor (beta chain) was recorded in a study of T cell responses to AZD1222 COVID-19 vaccine. This clone was detected only once. Its antigen is unknown. The same CDR3 is also encoded by other DNA sequences in this sample. CDR1 and CDR2 (germline): SGDLS, YYNGEE. The CDR3 runs 13 residues. With 0 bases removed from V and 4 bases from J, the gap between germline ends came to 7 bases. The assay was immunoSEQ multiplex PCR, and TCRdb's table has in-frame clones only and misses some. The sample contains about 160,000 clones, 91% of which appear only once. Broader study findings: Vaccine-related CD4 TCRs covered spike, predominating at 160-218 and 743-854. Spike-specific TCR breadth and depth both grew after two AZD1222 doses. Donors were chiefly white British, with a greater number of females, and clonal diversity was perhaps underestimated. Only after the peak T cell response were repertoires sampled.

The TCR originated in an adult in good health. The chain joins TRBV9 to TRBJ2-5; no clear D gene. The sample here was peripheral blood, taken on day 0 of AZD1222 vaccination. CDR3 in amino acids: CASSVGPGETQYF. CDR3 sequence (DNA): TGTGCCAGCAGCGTAGGTCCGGGAGAGACCCAGTACTTC.